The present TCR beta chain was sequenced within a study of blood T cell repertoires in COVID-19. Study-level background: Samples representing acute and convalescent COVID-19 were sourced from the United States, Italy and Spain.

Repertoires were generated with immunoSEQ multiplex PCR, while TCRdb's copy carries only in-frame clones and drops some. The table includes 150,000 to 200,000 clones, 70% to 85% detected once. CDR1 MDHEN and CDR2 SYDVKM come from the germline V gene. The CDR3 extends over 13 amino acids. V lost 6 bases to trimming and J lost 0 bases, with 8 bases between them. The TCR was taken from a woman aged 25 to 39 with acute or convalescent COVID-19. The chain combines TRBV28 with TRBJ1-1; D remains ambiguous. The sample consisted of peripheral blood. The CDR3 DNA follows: TGTGCCAGCAGCCCTAGTTTGAACACTGAAGCTTTCTTT. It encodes CASSPSLNTEAFF.